A selection of T cell receptor beta chains follows, all from one sample in a study of post-analysis software for immune sequencing data. TCRdb reprocessed the PCR reads with MiXCR, giving one entry per CDR3 protein. The sample has fewer than 600,000 distinct CDR3 sequences; around 40% are singletons. Sequenced sample: blood. All receptors come from a girl aged 5-17 years with multiple sclerosis. Both conserved end residues are trimmed from each CDR3. Each record gives: clone size, J gene, V gene, CDR3 protein. Only some rows state a clone size, as once, few, many or a class for expanded clones.

clone size: few
J gene: TRBJ2-3
V gene: TRBV9
CDR3 protein: ASSGRSGYTDTQY

clone size: few
J gene: TRBJ2-1
V gene: TRBV3-1
CDR3 protein: ASSQDRGGNEQF

clone size: few
J gene: TRBJ2-7
V gene: TRBV28
CDR3 protein: ASSLSMDEQY

clone size: NA
J gene: NA
V gene: TRBV7-8
CDR3 protein: PSSFIQGFYEQY

clone size: NA
J gene: TRBJ2-1
V gene: TRBV27
CDR3 protein: ASSRGDRVIRKQF

clone size: few
J gene: TRBJ2-5
V gene: TRBV6-2/TRBV6-3
CDR3 protein: ASSYGGQNQETQY

clone size: NA
J gene: TRBJ2-1
V gene: TRBV2
CDR3 protein: AGLGGIPYNEQF

clone size: NA
J gene: TRBJ1-1
V gene: TRBV6-4
CDR3 protein: ASSAQGGNTEAF

clone size: NA
J gene: TRBJ2-7
V gene: TRBV15
CDR3 protein: ATSMTGPYEQY

clone size: few
J gene: TRBJ1-5
V gene: TRBV12-3/TRBV12-4
CDR3 protein: ASSMGTYNQPQH

clone size: NA
J gene: TRBJ2-5
V gene: TRBV20-1
CDR3 protein: SAGEGPLQETQY

clone size: NA
J gene: TRBJ2-1
V gene: TRBV7-3
CDR3 protein: ASSDRTIGSNEQF

clone size: NA
J gene: TRBJ2-1
V gene: TRBV20-1
CDR3 protein: SALNLDLSSYNEQF

clone size: NA
J gene: TRBJ1-4
V gene: TRBV11-2
CDR3 protein: ASSPDRFNEKLF

clone size: NA
J gene: TRBJ1-5
V gene: TRBV6-1
CDR3 protein: ASRDRGYQPQH

clone size: few
J gene: TRBJ2-7
V gene: TRBV5-1
CDR3 protein: ASSEGGGTYEQY

clone size: few
J gene: TRBJ2-7
V gene: TRBV5-5
CDR3 protein: ASSPGQGTRIYEQY